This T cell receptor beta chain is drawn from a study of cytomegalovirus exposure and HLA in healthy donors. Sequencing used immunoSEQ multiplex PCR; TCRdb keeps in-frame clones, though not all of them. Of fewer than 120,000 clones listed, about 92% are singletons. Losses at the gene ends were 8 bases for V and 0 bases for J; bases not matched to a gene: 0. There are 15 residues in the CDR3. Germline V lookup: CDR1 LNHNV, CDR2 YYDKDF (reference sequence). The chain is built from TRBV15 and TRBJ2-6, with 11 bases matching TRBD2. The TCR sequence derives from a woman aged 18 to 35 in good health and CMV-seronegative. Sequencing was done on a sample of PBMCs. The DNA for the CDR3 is TGTGCCACCGGGACTAGCGGCTCTGGGGCCAACGTCCTGACTTTC. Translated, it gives CATGTSGSGANVLTF.